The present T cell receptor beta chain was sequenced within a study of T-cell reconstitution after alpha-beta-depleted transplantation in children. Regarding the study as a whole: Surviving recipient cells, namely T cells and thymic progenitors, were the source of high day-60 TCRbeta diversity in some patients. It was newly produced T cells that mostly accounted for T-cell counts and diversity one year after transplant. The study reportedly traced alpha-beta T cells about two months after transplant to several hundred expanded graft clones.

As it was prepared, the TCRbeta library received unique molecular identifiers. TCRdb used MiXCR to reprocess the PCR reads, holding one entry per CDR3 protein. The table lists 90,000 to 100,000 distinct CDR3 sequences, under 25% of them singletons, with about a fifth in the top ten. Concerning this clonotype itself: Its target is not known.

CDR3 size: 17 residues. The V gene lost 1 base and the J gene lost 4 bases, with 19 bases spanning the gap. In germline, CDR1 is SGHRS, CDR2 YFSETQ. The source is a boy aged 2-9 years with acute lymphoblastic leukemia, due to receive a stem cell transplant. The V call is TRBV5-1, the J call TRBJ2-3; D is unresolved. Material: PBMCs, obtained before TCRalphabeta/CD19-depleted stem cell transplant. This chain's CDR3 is CASSLYPPERRADTQYF. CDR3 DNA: TGCGCCAGCAGCTTGTATCCCCCGGAACGACGTGCAGATACGCAGTATTTT.